Shown below are 11 T cell receptor beta chains from a single sample sequenced in a study of cytomegalovirus exposure and HLA in healthy donors. The PCR ran on 60 Vbeta and 13 Jbeta primers. Some clones are missing from TCRdb's copy, which holds only in-frame ones; the method was immunoSEQ multiplex PCR. The sample includes about 190,000 clones, 80% seen only once; the top ten take 0.65%. The source material was PBMCs. The receptors come from a boy aged 10-17 years in good health and CMV-seronegative.

V is TRBV14 and J is TRBJ1-1; D not certain. Looked up from germline, CDR1 is SGHDN and CDR2 is FVKESK. This CDR3 has 13 amino acids. V was clipped by 3 bases and J by 1 base, with 6 bases between them. CDR3 region: CASSQARNTEAFF. In nucleotides, the CDR3 is TGTGCCAGCAGCCAGGCCCGGAACACTGAAGCTTTCTTT.

In its sample, this clone was seen once. The chain links TRBV15 to TRBJ1-1; D gene unclear. Per germline, CDR1 LNHNV and CDR2 YYDKDF (reference sequence). The CDR3 consists of 15 residues. V lost 5 bases to trimming and J lost 2 bases, with 15 bases between them. The CDR3 region is CATSVSGRENTEAFF. The CDR3, as DNA: TGTGCCACCAGCGTGTCGGGGAGGGAAAACACTGAAGCTTTCTTT.

The chain has TRBV5-1 and TRBJ2-7, with TRBD2 identical over 7 bases. The trim removed 0 bases at V and 3 bases at J, leaving 6 bases unmatched. The CDR3 runs to 15 residues. Germline lookup yields CDR1 SGHRS and CDR2 YFSETQ. CDR3 in amino acids: CASSLEGSGVYEQYF. DNA of the CDR3: TGCGCCAGCAGCTTGGAGGGGAGCGGGGTCTACGAGCAGTACTTC.

This clone was seen a handful of times. The rearrangement links TRBV5-1 to TRBJ2-7; no firm D call. Germline assignment: CDR1 SGHRS and CDR2 YFSETQ. This CDR3 contains 13 residues. Deletions cut 3 bases from V and 3 bases from J, with 10 bases between. The CDR3 DNA reads TGCGCCAGCAGCTCCGACGGGTTCTACGAGCAGTACTTC. Translation: CASSSDGFYEQYF.

This clone was seen only a few times. The rearrangement joins TRBV9 to TRBJ1-2, with 9 bases lining up with TRBD1. The CDR3 has 15 amino acids. The germline V gene has CDR1 SGDLS and CDR2 YYNGEE. The V and J ends lost 3 bases and 6 bases, in that order; junction bases with no gene match: 9. The CDR3 region has the DNA TGTGCCAGCAGCGATGAGGACAGGGGATTGGATGGCTACACCTTC. It specifies CASSDEDRGLDGYTF. Full variable domain (outside the CDR3, taken from reference TRBV9 and TRBJ1-2): DSGVTQTPKHLITATGQRVTLRCSPRSGDLSVYWYQQSLDQGLQFLIQYYNGEERAKGNILERFSAQQFPDLHSELNLSSLELGDSALYFCASSDEDRGLDGYTFGSGTRLTVV.

The J gene is TRBJ2-5, the V gene TRBV19, with 15 bases lining up with TRBD2. Germline V gene data show CDR1 as LNHDA and CDR2 as SQIVND (reference sequence). The CDR3 is 17 amino acids. V shed 4 bases and J 5 bases; nucleotides not matched to a gene: 8. The CDR3 DNA reads as TGTGCCAGTAGTAACGGACTAGCGGGAGGGCCAGGGGAGACCCAGTACTTC. It is translated as CASSNGLAGGPGETQYF. Full variable domain (remainder filled in from reference TRBV19 and TRBJ2-5): DGGITQSPKYLFRKEGQNVTLSCEQNLNHDAMYWYRQDPGQGLRLIYYSQIVNDFQKGDIAEGYSVSREKKESFPLTVTSAQKNPTAFYLCASSNGLAGGPGETQYFGPGTRLLVL.

V is TRBV5-6 and J is TRBJ1-1; D call uncertain. Looked up from germline, CDR1 is SGHDT and CDR2 is YYEEEE. The CDR3 covers 17 residues. V shed 2 bases and J shed 2 bases, with 19 bases lying between them. CDR3 region: CASSFTPRLFLNTEAFF. CDR3 bases: TGTGCCAGCAGCTTCACCCCCAGGTTGTTTTTAAACACTGAAGCTTTCTTT.

The J gene is TRBJ1-3, the V gene TRBV5-1, with TRBD1 as a possible D gene (5 bases). Germline V gives CDR1 SGHRS, CDR2 YFSETQ. The CDR3 is 15 amino acids. Trimming took off 4 bases at V and 0 bases at J, with 11 bases between the two ends. Here the CDR3 DNA reads TGCGCCAGCAGCACTACAGGCGACTCTGGAAACACCATATATTTT. Translating it yields CASSTTGDSGNTIYF. Full variable domain (missing parts from reference TRBV5-1 and TRBJ1-3): KAGVTQTPRYLIKTRGQQVTLSCSPISGHRSVSWYQQTPGQGLQFLFEYFSETQRNKGNFPGRFSGRQFSNSRSEMNVSTLELGDSALYLCASSTTGDSGNTIYFGEGSWLTVV.

The chain is built from TRBV10-3 and TRBJ1-1; D gene ambiguous. Trimming took off 1 base at V and 6 bases at J, with 6 bases between the two ends. Germline CDR1 is ENHRY and CDR2 is SYGVKD. This CDR3 is built from 12 residues. The CDR3 region is CAISELGPEAFF. The CDR3 nucleotides are TGTGCCATCAGTGAGTTGGGCCCTGAAGCTTTCTTT.

This rearrangement joins TRBV5-1 to TRBJ2-1, with TRBD2 matching 12 bases. In germline, CDR1 is SGHRS, CDR2 YFSETQ. V was pared by 0 bases and J by 6 bases, with 7 bases of the junction left unmatched. This CDR3 is 17 amino acids long. CDR3 sequence reads: CASSLVASGGAVNEQFF. CDR3 nucleotide sequence: TGCGCCAGCAGCTTGGTGGCTAGCGGGGGGGCAGTCAATGAGCAGTTCTTC.

The chain recombines TRBV30 with TRBJ1-3, with D unclear. The V gene's germline CDR1 is GTSNPN and CDR2 SVGIG (reference sequence). Deletions cut 3 bases from V and 2 bases from J, with 11 bases between. This CDR3 spans 14 amino acids. CDR3 nucleotide sequence: TGTGCCTGGAGCCATGGTATAGCTGGAAACACCATATATTTT. Translation: CAWSHGIAGNTIYF.